This T cell receptor beta chain was recorded in a study of shared clonotypes between healthy human individuals. The overall study: Donors had three CD4 naive, three CD4 memory, two CD8 naive and one CD8 memory plate apiece.

There were only Caucasian adults among the donors, and all lived in Nashville, Tennessee. CD4+ cells underwent separation, giving CD45RA+ naive and CD45RA-negative memory subsets. Regarding the study as a whole: Donors were few, which limited the genetic and exposure-history diversity represented.

Points on this clone: What it binds is unknown.

Here immunoSEQ multiplex PCR was the method, and the copy in TCRdb shows in-frame clones only, minus some. This table has nearly 1 million clones, less than 85% appearing once. This TCR came from a man aged 18-30 years in good health. The sample taken for sequencing was memory CD4+ T cells sorted from blood. The sample's subset: CD45RA-negative fraction.

CDR3 sequence (DNA): TGTGCCACCAGCAGAGATCTGGCTCTGGGAGCCAAAAACATTCAGTACTTC. It translates to CATSRDLALGAKNIQYF. This chain joins TRBV15 and TRBJ2-4; D is uncertain. Germline V gene data show CDR1 as LNHNV and CDR2 as YYDKDF (reference sequence). V shed 0 bases and J shed 0 bases, with 12 bases lying between them. The CDR3 sequence is 17 residues long.